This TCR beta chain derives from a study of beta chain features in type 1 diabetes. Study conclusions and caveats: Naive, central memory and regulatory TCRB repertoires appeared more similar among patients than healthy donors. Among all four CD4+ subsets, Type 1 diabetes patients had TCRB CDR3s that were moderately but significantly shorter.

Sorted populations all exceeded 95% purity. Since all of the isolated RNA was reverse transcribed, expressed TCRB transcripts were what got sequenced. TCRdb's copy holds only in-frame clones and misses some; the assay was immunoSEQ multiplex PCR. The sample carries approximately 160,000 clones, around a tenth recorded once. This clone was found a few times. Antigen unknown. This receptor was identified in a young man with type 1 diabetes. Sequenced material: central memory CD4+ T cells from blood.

This CDR3 reads CASSSPDSRGVETQYF. The CDR3 DNA reads TGTGCCAGCAGTTCCCCGGACTCTCGCGGGGTAGAGACCCAGTACTTC. This chain links TRBV6-6 with TRBJ2-5, with D perhaps matching TRBD2 (6 bases). Trimming pared 4 bases from V and 4 bases from J, leaving 19 bases between. Per the germline V gene, CDR1 is MNHNY and CDR2 is SVGAGI (reference sequence). The CDR3 has 16 amino acids.